This T cell receptor beta chain was recorded in a study of T cell changes during pregnancy in multiple sclerosis. The germline V gene has CDR1 MRHNA and CDR2 SNTAGT. The V end lost 9 bases, the J end lost 6 bases, and 21 bases lay between the germline ends. The CDR3 has 15 amino acids. Method: immunoSEQ multiplex PCR; TCRdb's copy keeps in-frame clones and lacks some. This sample has approximately 44,000 clones; 80% to 95% occur once, and the top ten carry just under 0.5%. The rearrangement joins TRBV6-4 to TRBJ2-1, with D possibly TRBD1 on 5 matching bases. The sequence derives from a female donor in good health, enrolled as a control in a pregnancy study. The sample was CD4+ T cells from peripheral blood mononuclear cells, taken in the second trimester of pregnancy. CDR3 sequence: CARTSSGLRANEQFF. CDR3 bases: TGTGCCAGGACGTCATCGGGCCTCAGGGCCAATGAGCAGTTCTTC.